The present TCR beta chain was sequenced within a study of Ad26.COV2.S vaccination and SARS-CoV-2 variants. Study-level information: A COV1001 Ad26.COV2.S trial-arm participant provided the sample. In the study, Ad26.COV2.S was injected intramuscularly once, or twice 56 days apart.

Only in-frame clones appear in the TCRdb table, and some are missing; sequencing was by immunoSEQ multiplex PCR. Of about 400,000 clones in the sample, about 90% were seen once. Trimming removed 1 base at V and 4 bases at J, with 20 bases between. Germline V gene data show CDR1 as SGHRS and CDR2 as YFSETQ. The CDR3 has 18 residues. As for treatment: about 20 received Ad26.COV2.S at low or high dose, single or two shots; several received placebo; per-sample allocation not given. Sampling was performed 63 days after the first vaccine or placebo injection. Boston hosted the donor, who was an adult aged 18-55 years. Ad26.COV2.S expressed prefusion-stabilized spike from the original Wuhan strain.

This specimen consisted of peripheral blood, obtained in a trial of Ad26.COV2.S vaccine versus placebo. This TCR came from a person between 18 and 65 years old who received the Ad26.COV2.S COVID-19 vaccine or a placebo. The genes are TRBV5-1 and TRBJ2-2, with a possible D match to TRBD1 (6 bases). CDR3 region: CASSLTTTGRWGTGELFF. As DNA, the CDR3 is TGCGCCAGCAGCTTGACAACAACAGGGAGATGGGGCACCGGGGAGCTGTTTTTT.